What follows are 30 T cell receptor beta chains derived from one specimen sequenced in a study of cytomegalovirus exposure and HLA in healthy donors. It was with 60 Vbeta and 13 Jbeta primers that the PCR ran. The method was immunoSEQ multiplex PCR; TCRdb's version includes in-frame clones alone and lacks a portion of them. This table holds over 150,000 clones, more than 60% found once. The sample consisted of PBMCs. The receptors here all came from a man aged 40-49 years in good health and CMV-seronegative.

The chain couples TRBV7-2 to TRBJ1-1; TRBD1 aligns across 8 bases. CDR3 size: 14 residues. Germline V gives CDR1 SGHTA, CDR2 FQGNSA. J gave up 5 bases and V 5 bases, and 7 bases lay outside the gene matches. CDR3 sequence (DNA): TGTGCCAGCAGCCGGACAGGGATAAGGACTGAAGCTTTCTTT. Protein product: CASSRTGIRTEAFF.

For the CDR3, the DNA is TGCGCCAGCAGCTTAAACAGGGTGGGTTTAGGCGAGCAGTACTTC. Translated, it gives CASSLNRVGLGEQYF. V gene TRBV5-1 combines with J gene TRBJ2-7, with a weak D call TRBD1 (6 bases). Germline CDR1 reads SGHRS; CDR2 reads YFSETQ. Trimming took off 2 bases at V and 6 bases at J, with 18 bases between the two ends. This CDR3 is 15 amino acids long.

This chain links TRBV9 with TRBJ2-1; 10 bases align to TRBD2. CDR3 length equals 16 residues. In germline, CDR1 is SGDLS, CDR2 YYNGEE. Trimming at V came to 2 bases and at J to 1 base, leaving 3 bases not matched to a gene. The CDR3 coding sequence is TGTGCCAGCAGCGTGGGACTAGCGACTTCCTACAATGAGCAGTTCTTC. Translated: CASSVGLATSYNEQFF.

V gene TRBV7-6 combines with J gene TRBJ2-3; 9 nucleotides agree with TRBD2. This CDR3 comprises 16 residues. Trimming cost V 3 bases and J 4 bases; bases outside gene matches: 8. CDR1 and CDR2 (germline): SGHVS, FNYEAQ. CDR3 protein: CASSFGGGAIADTQYF. Here the CDR3 DNA reads TGTGCCAGCAGCTTCGGCGGGGGGGCCATTGCAGATACGCAGTATTTT.

The genes are TRBV28 and TRBJ1-2, with D perhaps matching TRBD1 (6 bases). The CDR3 runs 10 residues. From germline, CDR1 is MDHEN and CDR2 SYDVKM. Trimming took 8 bases from V and 6 from J, leaving 7 bases between them. This CDR3 is CASEGDGYTF. CDR3 DNA sequence: TGTGCCAGCGAGGGGGATGGCTACACCTTC.

V and J are TRBV6-6 and TRBJ2-3, with D perhaps TRBD2 (7 bases). CDR3 length: 16 residues. Germline CDR1 reads MNHNY; CDR2 reads SVGAGI (reference sequence). The V gene lost 5 bases and the J gene lost 6 bases, with 21 bases spanning the gap. The CDR3 DNA is TGTGCCAGCAGTCTTATCCGGGGGGCGGTTACTGATACGCAGTATTTT. It is translated as CASSLIRGAVTDTQYF.

This clone was found a few times. The chain links TRBV15 to TRBJ1-2, with unresolved D. V was cut by 4 bases and J by 4 bases, with 13 bases left in between. Germline V lookup: CDR1 LNHNV, CDR2 YYDKDF (reference sequence). The CDR3 length is 14 residues. The CDR3 loop reads CATSTGIEIYGYTF. The CDR3 nucleotides are TGTGCCACCAGCACAGGAATTGAGATCTATGGCTACACCTTC.

This chain connects TRBV6-1 to TRBJ1-1; D is possibly TRBD1 (5 bases). The CDR3 runs 14 residues. Germline V gives CDR1 MNHNS, CDR2 SASEGT. V shed 5 bases and J shed 1 base, with 11 bases lying between them. Here the CDR3 DNA reads TGTGCCAGCAGTAAGACAGCTGAGAACACTGAAGCTTTCTTT. Encoded protein: CASSKTAENTEAFF.

The chain uses TRBV4-1 and TRBJ2-7, with a weak D call TRBD2 (5 bases). CDR1 is MGHRA, CDR2 YSYEKL, per germline. V lost 0 bases and J 2 bases, leaving 11 bases between the germline ends. The CDR3 is made up of 15 amino acids. The CDR3 protein is CASSQEKRRTYEQYF. The CDR3 DNA reads as TGCGCCAGCAGCCAAGAGAAGCGGAGAACCTACGAGCAGTACTTC.

The CDR3 here is CASSIRGGDQPQHF. Written as DNA, the CDR3 is TGTGCCAGTAGTATCCGGGGAGGGGATCAGCCCCAGCATTTT. This chain joins TRBV19 and TRBJ1-5; maybe TRBD1 (5 bases). The germline CDR1 and CDR2 sequences are LNHDA and SQIVND (reference sequence). V was cut by 3 bases and J by 5 bases, with 11 bases left in between. This CDR3 comprises 14 residues.

The chain employs TRBV30 and TRBJ2-2, with a tentative D call TRBD2 (5 bases). The germline V gene has CDR1 GTSNPN and CDR2 SVGIG (reference sequence). V was clipped by 4 bases and J by 5 bases, with 5 bases between them. The CDR3 is made up of 11 amino acids. The CDR3 DNA sequence: TGTGCCTGGACGGGAACCGGGGAGCTGTTTTTT. It yields the protein CAWTGTGELFF. Full variable domain (missing parts from reference TRBV30 and TRBJ2-2): SQTIHQWPATLVQPVGSPLSLECTVEGTSNPNLYWYRQAAGRGLQLLFYSVGIGQISSEVPQNLSASRPQDRQFILSSKKLLLSDSGFYLCAWTGTGELFFGEGSRLTVL.

The rearrangement joins TRBV9 to TRBJ2-1; TRBD2 aligns across 11 bases. Germline-derived CDR1 and CDR2 are SGDLS and YYNGEE. The CDR3 covers 17 residues. J gave up 7 bases and V 4 bases, and 13 bases lay outside the gene matches. CDR3 in DNA: TGTGCCAGCAGCACCTTTCCTAGCGGGGGGTCGGATAATGAGCAGTTCTTC. It yields the protein CASSTFPSGGSDNEQFF.

This clone was observed a few times. This chain joins TRBV6-6 and TRBJ2-5; D is ambiguous. V lost 5 bases to trimming and J lost 2 bases, with 9 bases between them. This CDR3 has 13 residues. Germline V gene sequence: CDR1 MNHNY, CDR2 SVGAGI (reference sequence). The CDR3 DNA is TGTGCCAGCAGTATCCTAGAGCAAGAGACCCAGTACTTC. Translated: CASSILEQETQYF.

CDR3 sequence reads: CSGTDGNTEAFF. For the CDR3, the DNA is TGCAGCGGGACAGACGGAAACACTGAAGCTTTCTTT. The chain carries TRBV29-1 and TRBJ1-1, with D perhaps TRBD1 (6 bases). Trimming cost V 7 bases and J 2 bases, with 11 bases left between them. CDR3 length equals 12 residues. Germline V lookup: CDR1 SQVTM, CDR2 ANQGSEA.

J is TRBJ1-1 and V is TRBV29-1; D gene ambiguous. This CDR3 has 12 residues. V shed 3 bases and J shed 0 bases, with 5 bases lying between them. The germline V gene has CDR1 SQVTM and CDR2 ANQGSEA. The CDR3 is CSVDVMNTEAFF. CDR3 coding DNA: TGCAGCGTTGATGTCATGAACACTGAAGCTTTCTTT.

The DNA of the CDR3 is TGTGCCAGCAGTTACGCGACAGGGGATCAGGTGGATGGCTACACCTTC. It is translated as CASSYATGDQVDGYTF. The rearrangement links TRBV6-5 to TRBJ1-2, with 8 bases aligning to TRBD1. The CDR3 has 16 amino acids. The ends lost 2 bases at V and 6 bases at J; junction bases unmatched: 11. Per germline, CDR1 MNHEY and CDR2 SVGAGI.

This clone was recorded once. The J gene is TRBJ1-6, the V gene TRBV5-6; 8 nucleotides line up with TRBD1. The V gene end was trimmed by 4 bases and the J gene end by 1 base; junction bases not matched to a gene: 4. The CDR3 length is 16 residues. Germline V gene data show CDR1 as SGHDT and CDR2 as YYEEEE. The CDR3 region is CASSGDRGSYNSPLHF. The CDR3 DNA is TGTGCCAGCAGCGGCGACAGGGGATCCTATAATTCACCCCTCCACTTT.

This clone has just a few counts. The V gene is TRBV19, the J gene TRBJ2-1; 9 nucleotides match TRBD1. The CDR3 is 15 amino acids. J lost 6 bases, V lost 5 bases, and 8 bases had no gene match. CDR1 LNHDA and CDR2 SQIVND come from the germline V gene (reference sequence). The CDR3 DNA follows: TGTGCCAGTAGTCCAACCGGGACAGGGTCCAATGAGCAGTTCTTC. It yields the protein CASSPTGTGSNEQFF.

The CDR3 here is CASSSTGYQETQYF. CDR3 DNA sequence: TGTGCCAGCAGCTCGACAGGGTACCAAGAGACCCAGTACTTC. The chain uses TRBV7-8 and TRBJ2-5; 7 nucleotides agree with TRBD1. The V segment lost 4 bases and the J segment 0 bases; nucleotides outside the gene matches: 2. The CDR3 runs to 14 residues. CDR1 and CDR2 from the germline V gene are SGHVS and FQNEAQ.

This rearrangement joins TRBV10-3 to TRBJ1-1, with D possibly being TRBD1 (5 bases). The germline CDR1 and CDR2 sequences are ENHRY and SYGVKD. V lost 6 bases and J 5 bases, leaving 13 bases between the germline ends. The CDR3 is 13 amino acids. CDR3: CAIRGRGETEAFF. In DNA form, the CDR3 reads TGTGCCATCAGAGGTCGGGGGGAGACTGAAGCTTTCTTT.

The V and J genes are TRBV9 and TRBJ1-1; D ambiguous. The germline V and J ends were trimmed by 0 bases and 4 bases, with 10 bases remaining between them. Germline V gene data show CDR1 as SGDLS and CDR2 as YYNGEE. The CDR3 runs 14 residues. DNA of the CDR3: TGTGCCAGCAGCGTAGAGGAGTGGAGCACTGAAGCTTTCTTT. It translates to CASSVEEWSTEAFF. Combining the CDR3 with reference TRBV9 and TRBJ1-1 gives the whole variable domain DSGVTQTPKHLITATGQRVTLRCSPRSGDLSVYWYQQSLDQGLQFLIQYYNGEERAKGNILERFSAQQFPDLHSELNLSSLELGDSALYFCASSVEEWSTEAFFGQGTRLTVV.

The CDR3: CASSVVSVNTEAFF. The CDR3 coding sequence is TGTGCCAGCAGCGTAGTGTCTGTGAACACTGAAGCTTTCTTT. This chain links TRBV9 with TRBJ1-1; D not certain. The germline V gene encodes CDR1 SGDLS and CDR2 YYNGEE. This CDR3 has 14 amino acids. V was trimmed by 0 bases and J by 0 bases, leaving 6 bases between them.

V and J are TRBV4-1 and TRBJ2-7, with D possibly TRBD2 on 6 matching bases. Germline V gene sequence: CDR1 MGHRA, CDR2 YSYEKL. The CDR3 runs to 15 residues. V lost 4 bases and J lost 6, with 19 bases in between. The CDR3 protein is CASSPRDSFPIEQYF. CDR3 bases: TGCGCCAGCAGCCCCCGGGACTCCTTCCCGATCGAGCAGTACTTC.

The genes are TRBV27 and TRBJ2-1; D possibly corresponds to TRBD2 (6 bases). V dropped 0 bases and J dropped 4 bases, with 10 bases sitting between them. The CDR3 spans 15 residues. Germline V gives CDR1 MNHEY, CDR2 SMNVEV (reference sequence). The CDR3: CASSLSASEYNEQFF. Written as DNA, the CDR3 is TGTGCCAGCAGTTTATCGGCTAGCGAGTACAATGAGCAGTTCTTC.

The chain recombines TRBV4-1 with TRBJ1-4; D might be TRBD1 (5 bases). This CDR3 is built from 16 residues. Trimming removed 4 bases from V and 4 bases from J, with 16 bases in between. The V gene's germline CDR1 is MGHRA and CDR2 YSYEKL. The CDR3 loop is CASSRTHRSLNEKLFF. As DNA, the CDR3 is TGCGCCAGCAGCCGCACCCACAGGAGCCTTAATGAAAAACTGTTTTTT.

The V and J genes are TRBV30 and TRBJ1-4; D may be TRBD1 (5 bases). Germline CDR1 reads GTSNPN; CDR2 reads SVGIG (reference sequence). This CDR3 is 13 amino acids long. V gave up 4 bases and J gave up 5 bases, with 11 bases separating them. CDR3 coding DNA: TGTGCCTGGAACAGGAGGGTAAATGAAAAACTGTTTTTT. Amino acids: CAWNRRVNEKLFF.

This clone has just a few counts. The rearrangement joins TRBV7-9 to TRBJ1-6; perhaps TRBD1 as D (5 bases). V lost 3 bases, J lost 1 base, and 13 bases lay in between. The CDR3 has 17 amino acids. The germline CDR1 and CDR2 sequences are SEHNR and FQNEAQ (reference sequence). This chain's CDR3 is CASSLMGLRSYNSPLHF. In nucleotides, the CDR3 is TGTGCCAGCAGCTTGATGGGGCTGAGGTCCTATAATTCACCCCTCCACTTT.

V is TRBV7-8 and J is TRBJ1-5, with a tentative D call TRBD1 (6 bases). Trimming cost V 1 base and J 6 bases, with 13 bases left between them. From germline, CDR1 is SGHVS and CDR2 FQNEAQ. The CDR3 is 15 residues long. CDR3 bases: TGTGCCAGCAGCTTAGGGTGGGGGCTCGGTCAGCCCCAGCATTTT. Translated: CASSLGWGLGQPQHF.

This clone was found a few times. The chain links TRBV27 to TRBJ1-3, with no clear D. This CDR3 is built from 14 residues. Looked up from germline, CDR1 is MNHEY and CDR2 is SMNVEV (reference sequence). Between the trimmed V and J ends, which lost 5 bases and 2 bases, there was a span of 10 bases. CDR3 in amino acids: CASSPTTPGNTIYF. CDR3 DNA sequence: TGTGCCAGCAGTCCGACGACTCCTGGAAACACCATATATTTT.

The rearrangement links TRBV2 to TRBJ1-3, with D possibly matching TRBD1 (5 bases). V shed 8 bases and J shed 5 bases, with 13 bases lying between them. CDR1 is SNHLY, CDR2 FYNNEI, per germline. The CDR3 is made up of 13 amino acids. The CDR3 here is CASLPRARNTIYF. DNA of the CDR3: TGTGCCAGCCTTCCCAGGGCTAGAAACACCATATATTTT. Looking up the rest from reference TRBV2 and TRBJ1-3 gives the full variable domain: EPEVTQTPSHQVTQMGQEVILRCVPISNHLYFYWYRQILGQKVEFLVSFYNNEISEKSEIFDDQFSVERPDGSNFTLKIRSTKLEDSAMYFCASLPRARNTIYFGEGSWLTVV.